The 7 T cell receptor beta chains in this list originate from one sample, sequenced in a study of T cell clonality in common variable immunodeficiency. Using immunoSEQ multiplex PCR, the repertoire was profiled, and TCRdb retains in-frame clones only, with some absent. In total the sample includes about 64,000 clones, none of them seen once. Sequencing was done on a sample of peripheral blood mononuclear cells. These receptors were collected from a person between 18 and 75 years old in good health.

This clone has a count of ten or more. The read is 3 residues too short to cover the CDR3 end, so that end is filled in from the germline J gene. The genes are TRBV5-1 and TRBJ2-1, with D possibly TRBD2 on 6 matching bases. The germline gives CDR1 SGHRS, CDR2 YFSETQ. The CDR3 spans 13 residues. The V and J ends lost 4 bases and 7 bases respectively, with 12 bases between them. Partial CDR3 DNA: TGCGCCAGCAGCAGCCGGGACTTGAATGAG. It is translated as CASSSRDLNE. The full CDR3 reads CASSSRDLNEQFF.

In its sample, this clone was seen many times. The read is 3 residues too short to cover the CDR3 end, so that end is filled in from the germline J gene. The V and J genes are TRBV20-1 and TRBJ1-1, with D maybe TRBD1 (5 bases). Germline CDR1 reads DFQATT; CDR2 reads SNEGSKA (reference sequence). V gave up 2 bases and J gave up 3 bases, with 16 bases separating them. This CDR3 has 15 amino acids. Incomplete CDR3 DNA: TGCAGTGCTAGACCAACCGACAGATTCGACACTGAA. Amino acids: CSARPTDRFDTE. The full CDR3 protein is CSARPTDRFDTEAFF.

The CDR3 loop is CASSESVRSTTEAFF. The sequenced CDR3 bases are TGCGCCAGCAGTGAGTCGGTAAGGTCAACCACTGAA. J is TRBJ1-1 and V is TRBV10-2, with no clear D. The sequenced fragment ends 3 residues before the CDR3 boundary, so the rest is inferred from the germline J gene. The V gene's germline CDR1 is WSHSY and CDR2 SAAADI. The CDR3 length is 15 residues. V was cut by 0 bases and J by 4 bases, with 12 bases left in between.

Ten or more counts support this clone. From the germline J gene comes the end of the CDR3, since the read stops 3 residues before it. The chain carries TRBV19 and TRBJ1-1; D uncertain. V was cut by 3 bases and J by 0 bases, with 8 bases left in between. CDR3 length equals 14 residues. The V gene's germline CDR1 is LNHDA and CDR2 SQIVND (reference sequence). CDR3 sequence: CASSMGRLNTEAFF. Partial CDR3 DNA: TGTGCCAGTAGTATGGGCAGATTGAACACTGAA. Variable domain in full (rest from reference TRBV19 and TRBJ1-1): DGGITQSPKYLFRKEGQNVTLSCEQNLNHDAMYWYRQDPGQGLRLIYYSQIVNDFQKGDIAEGYSVSREKKESFPLTVTSAQKNPTAFYLCASSMGRLNTEAFFGQGTRLTVV.

Ten or more counts support this clone. This CDR3 is CASSPNAGSLTNTGELFF. Incomplete CDR3 DNA: TGTGCCAGCTCACCGAACGCAGGGAGCCTAACGAACACCGGGGAG. This chain connects TRBV18 to TRBJ2-2; D is perhaps TRBD1 or TRBD2 (5 bases each). The CDR3 end lies 3 residues beyond the end of the read and is filled in from the germline J gene. The CDR3 is 18 amino acids. Trimming removed 3 bases from V and 0 bases from J, with 17 bases in between. Germline V gene data show CDR1 as KGHSH and CDR2 as LQKENI.

The sample holds many counts of this clone. Read data end 3 residues before the CDR3 end; the end is taken from the germline J gene. The V and J genes are TRBV5-4 and TRBJ1-3, with D possibly being TRBD1 (5 bases). CDR1 and CDR2 from the germline V gene are SGHNT and YYREEE (reference sequence). This CDR3 is built from 16 residues. V lost 3 bases, J lost 0 bases, and 13 bases lay in between. The part of the CDR3 DNA that was read is TGTGCCAGCAGCTCCGGGGGACGGAACTCTGGAAACACC. Translation gives CASSSGGRNSGNT. The CDR3 as a whole reads CASSSGGRNSGNTIYF. The full variable domain, rest sourced from reference TRBV5-4 and TRBJ1-3, is ETGVTQSPTHLIKTRGQQVTLRCSSQSGHNTVSWYQQALGQGPQFIFQYYREEENGRGNFPPRFSGLQFPNYSSELNVNALELDDSALYLCASSSGGRNSGNTIYFGEGSWLTVV.

This clone was observed at least ten times. The CDR3 here is CSAPGQTTGGYTF. The sequenced part of the CDR3 DNA is TGCAGTGCACCTGGCCAAACTACCGGTGGC. The genes are TRBV20-1 and TRBJ1-2; D gene ambiguous. Read sequence stops 3 residues before the CDR3 end, and the germline J gene provides the missing end. The CDR3 extends over 13 amino acids. V shed 6 bases and J shed 7 bases, with 18 bases lying between them. CDR1 and CDR2 from the germline V gene are DFQATT and SNEGSKA (reference sequence).